This entry lists 10 T cell receptor beta chains sequenced from one sample in a study of blood T cell repertoires in COVID-19 (dated by TCRdb to 2019 to 2021). Libraries were built with the immunoSEQ multiplex PCR assay. The table was pulled from immuneACCESS by TCRdb, which kept in-frame rearrangements only. Such tables lose some clones; where checked, under half of the loss comes from unresolved V genes, and the rest has no known cause. The sample has 200,000 or so clones on record, roughly 76% of them singletons. The ten top clones hold 5.1% of the sample. The sequenced material came from peripheral blood. The receptors were gathered from a human donor in a cohort sampled during active COVID-19.

The rearrangement uses TRBV19 and TRBJ2-1; D not certain. V shed 4 bases and J shed 6 bases, with 22 bases lying between them. This CDR3 comprises 17 residues. The V gene's germline CDR1 is LNHDA and CDR2 SQIVND (reference sequence). The CDR3 DNA reads TGTGCCAGTAGTAACCCCTTCCTAGTGTCGTTCCGCAATGAGCAGTTCTTC. As protein: CASSNPFLVSFRNEQFF.

This clone is a singleton in its sample. The chain recombines TRBV5-1 with TRBJ1-4; 9 bases align to TRBD1. The CDR3 has 16 amino acids. Germline CDR1 and CDR2: SGHRS and YFSETQ. Trimming at V came to 4 bases and at J to 7 bases, leaving 11 bases not matched to a gene. The CDR3 sequence is CASSLETGGYSEKLFF. Here the CDR3 DNA reads TGCGCCAGCAGCCTGGAGACAGGGGGTTATAGTGAAAAACTGTTTTTT.

This chain connects TRBV6-5 to TRBJ1-2; 9 bases match TRBD1. The CDR3 sequence is 13 residues long. V gave up 5 bases and J gave up 7 bases; unmatched junction bases: 5. Germline-derived CDR1 and CDR2 are MNHEY and SVGAGI. CDR3 sequence reads: CASSLRDRAGYTF. The CDR3, as DNA: TGTGCCAGCAGTCTAAGGGACAGGGCTGGCTACACCTTC.

The V and J genes are TRBV6-2 or TRBV6-3 and TRBJ1-2, with 8 bases identical to TRBD1. With 5 bases clipped from V and 4 bases from J, the junction kept 6 bases outside the gene matches. CDR1 and CDR2 (germline): MNHEY, SVGEGT. The CDR3 runs to 14 residues. CDR3 amino acids: CASSLSDRVYGYTF. The CDR3 nucleotides are TGTGCCAGCAGTCTTTCGGACAGGGTCTATGGCTACACCTTC.

V is TRBV2 and J is TRBJ2-7; 7 nucleotides align to TRBD1. CDR1 is SNHLY, CDR2 FYNNEI, per germline. The CDR3 covers 14 residues. V was clipped by 2 bases and J by 1 base; unmatched bases: 2. The DNA of the CDR3 is TGTGCCAGCAGTGAAAGGGGGCAGTCCTACGAGCAGTACTTC. It is translated as CASSERGQSYEQYF.

The rearrangement links TRBV24-1 to TRBJ2-5, with 15 bases fitting TRBD2. The CDR3 extends over 17 amino acids. The V segment lost 5 bases and the J segment 4 bases; nucleotides outside the gene matches: 7. Germline V gives CDR1 KGHDR, CDR2 SFDVKD. The CDR3 nucleotides read TGTGCCACCAGTGCTCCGGGACTAGCGGGAGGTGGAGAGACCCAGTACTTC. Translated, it gives CATSAPGLAGGGETQYF.

V and J are TRBV10-1 and TRBJ2-5; D is unclear. Per germline, CDR1 WNHNN and CDR2 SYGVQD (reference sequence). This CDR3 has 12 residues. V lost 4 bases and J 10 bases, leaving 13 bases between the germline ends. CDR3 in DNA: TGCGCCAGCAGTGCGATTTGGTTGAGCCAGTACTTC. It specifies CASSAIWLSQYF.

This chain connects TRBV5-4 to TRBJ2-2, with D possibly matching TRBD1 (6 bases). The CDR3 covers 16 residues. CDR1 is SGHNT and CDR2 is YYREEE in the germline V gene (reference sequence). Trimming shortened V by 4 bases and J by 3 bases, and 16 bases separated the two germline ends. The CDR3 sequence: CASSAGTITDTGELFF. The DNA for the CDR3 is TGTGCCAGCAGCGCCGGGACAATAACTGACACCGGGGAGCTGTTTTTT. Full variable domain (rest looked up from reference TRBV5-4 and TRBJ2-2): ETGVTQSPTHLIKTRGQQVTLRCSSQSGHNTVSWYQQALGQGPQFIFQYYREEENGRGNFPPRFSGLQFPNYSSELNVNALELDDSALYLCASSAGTITDTGELFFGEGSRLTVL.

In DNA, the CDR3 is TGTGCCTGGAGTGCCCCCCCGGCCTACAATGAGCAGTTCTTC. Translated: CAWSAPPAYNEQFF. This chain connects TRBV30 to TRBJ2-1; D remains ambiguous. Trimming left V 1 base short and J 2 bases short, with 9 bases between. This CDR3 has 14 residues. Germline-derived CDR1 and CDR2 are GTSNPN and SVGIG (reference sequence).

This clone has only a few counts. The chain carries TRBV5-4 and TRBJ1-1; 9 positions match TRBD1. J was trimmed by 3 bases and V by 5 bases; bases with no gene match: 5. The germline V gene encodes CDR1 SGHNT and CDR2 YYREEE (reference sequence). This CDR3 contains 14 residues. CDR3 nucleotide sequence: TGTGCCAGCAGGATGGGACAGGGAGACACTGAAGCTTTCTTT. This codes for CASRMGQGDTEAFF.